Below, 28 T cell receptor beta chains from the same sample are listed, as sequenced in a study of T cell repertoires in cytomegalovirus infection. MiXCR, run by TCRdb on the reads, gives a single entry per CDR3 protein. The sample yields some 920,000 distinct CDR3 sequences, approximately 31% seen once. Their cognate antigens are unknown. Material: cultured CD8+ T cells from PBMCs, obtained from culture after CMV antigen stimulation. Receptor source: a human donor in good health (CMV status not recorded). Some clones in this sample may be carry-over from other donors' samples.

The chain uses TRBV7-2 and TRBJ2-7; tentative D call: TRBD1 (6 bases). Germline CDR1 is SGHTA and CDR2 is FQGNSA. The CDR3 covers 15 residues. V was trimmed by 0 bases and J by 1 base, leaving 10 bases between them. Written as DNA, the CDR3 is TGTGCCAGCAGCTTAGCGATTGGACAGTCCTACGAGCAGTACGTC. Residues: CASSLAIGQSYEQYV.

In this sample, this clonotype turned up a few times. The V call is TRBV7-9, the J call TRBJ1-1; tentatively, D is TRBD1 (6 bases). This CDR3 region has 13 residues. Trimming removed 2 bases at V and 6 bases at J, with 10 bases between. From germline, CDR1 is SEHNR and CDR2 FQNEAQ (reference sequence). CDR3 nucleotides: TGTGCCAGCAGCTTACCCGACAGGCCTGAAGCTTTCTTT. Translation gives CASSLPDRPEAFF.

A few counts support this clonotype. The CDR3 is CASSHTGTSGESEQFF. The CDR3 coding sequence is TGTGCCAGCAGCCACACCGGGACTAGCGGGGAGAGTGAGCAGTTCTTC. J is TRBJ2-1 and V is TRBV9, with 13 bases lining up with TRBD2. J gave up 9 bases and V 4 bases, and 10 bases lay outside the gene matches. The CDR3 is 16 residues long. Germline V gives CDR1 SGDLS, CDR2 YYNGEE.

This chain uses TRBV19 with TRBJ1-5; the D is unclear. Trimming left V 4 bases short and J 11 bases short, with 18 bases between. CDR3 size: 14 residues. Per the germline V gene, CDR1 is LNHDA and CDR2 is SQIVND (reference sequence). CDR3 bases: TGTGCCAGTAGTAGCCCGGACGAGCGCTGGGCCCAGCATTTT. Its translation is CASSSPDERWAQHF.

The V gene is TRBV6-4, the J gene TRBJ2-2; possibly TRBD2 for D (6 bases). This CDR3 has 17 residues. V lost 6 bases and J 3 bases, leaving 20 bases between the germline ends. Looked up from germline, CDR1 is MRHNA and CDR2 is SNTAGT. As DNA, the CDR3 is TGTGCCAGCAGCCATCACGGGAGCAGGGTTCACACCGGGGAGCTGTTTTTT. It translates to CASSHHGSRVHTGELFF.

This clonotype was counted ten times or more. The chain couples TRBV7-2 to TRBJ2-1, with 10 nucleotides matching TRBD1. Per germline, CDR1 SGHTA and CDR2 FQGNSA. V dropped 5 bases and J dropped 6; count of bases not matched to a gene: 10. The CDR3 contains 16 residues. The CDR3 protein is CASSLGTGAIRNEQFF. As DNA, the CDR3 is TGTGCCAGCAGCCTCGGGACAGGGGCGATACGCAATGAGCAGTTCTTC.

This rearrangement joins TRBV4-1 to TRBJ2-7, with D possibly being TRBD2 (5 bases). The germline CDR1 and CDR2 sequences are MGHRA and YSYEKL. Trimming shortened V by 2 bases and J by 5 bases, and 19 bases separated the two germline ends. CDR3 length: 16 residues. The CDR3 sequence: CASSQSSGPAEDEQYF. The CDR3 DNA reads as TGCGCCAGCAGCCAATCGTCCGGTCCCGCGGAGGACGAGCAGTACTTC.

In DNA, the CDR3 is TGTGCCAGCCGCTACGACAGGGGCGAGCAGTTCTTC. Its protein is CASRYDRGEQFF. The rearrangement joins TRBV11-3 to TRBJ2-1; 8 bases are a match to TRBD1. The germline gives CDR1 SGHNT, CDR2 YENEEA. Unmatched junction bases numbered 7, after V lost 8 bases and J lost 10 bases. This CDR3 contains 12 residues.

This clonotype was observed a few times. The rearrangement joins TRBV7-9 to TRBJ2-1; D unresolved. The CDR3 sequence is 15 residues long. Germline loops: CDR1 SEHNR, CDR2 FQNEAQ (reference sequence). V was trimmed by 3 bases and J by 6 bases, leaving 15 bases between them. CDR3 loop: CASSFPAVGLNEQFF. CDR3 coding DNA: TGTGCCAGCAGCTTTCCCGCAGTCGGGCTCAATGAGCAGTTCTTC.

This clonotype was recorded a few times. CDR3 nucleotides: TGTGCCAGCAGCGAAACCGTCGCAGGGGACTATGGCTACACCTTC. Protein product: CASSETVAGDYGYTF. This sequence joins TRBV12-3 or TRBV12-4 and TRBJ1-2; the D gene is possibly TRBD1 (6 bases). Trimming removed 6 bases at V and 3 bases at J, with 17 bases between. The CDR3 is made up of 15 amino acids.

This rearrangement joins TRBV14 to TRBJ2-1; no firm D call. The CDR3 sequence is 15 residues long. V was trimmed by 3 bases and J by 2 bases, leaving 11 bases between them. CDR1 and CDR2 (germline): SGHDN, FVKESK. The CDR3, as DNA: TGTGCCAGCAGCCAGTATAGGACCACCTACAATGAGCAGTTCTTC. Translation: CASSQYRTTYNEQFF.

In this sample, this clonotype turned up a few times. DNA of the CDR3: TGTGCCAGCAGCCCCCCGGGACAGTCCTACGAGCAGTACGTC. The encoded protein is CASSPPGQSYEQYV. The chain combines TRBV11-2 with TRBJ2-7; 7 bases agree with TRBD1. V lost 5 bases to trimming and J lost 1 base; unmatched junction nucleotides: 5. Germline V lookup: CDR1 SGHAT, CDR2 FQNNGV. This CDR3 comprises 14 residues.

This sequence joins TRBV13 and TRBJ2-2, with 9 bases that match TRBD1. J gave up 5 bases and V 4 bases, and 5 bases lay outside the gene matches. The germline gives CDR1 PRHDT, CDR2 FYEKMQ (reference sequence). The CDR3 is made up of 15 amino acids. The chain's CDR3 is CASSWRTGVTGELFF. As DNA, the CDR3 is TGTGCCAGCAGCTGGAGGACAGGGGTTACCGGGGAGCTGTTTTTT. The whole variable domain, filled in from reference TRBV13 and TRBJ2-2, reads AAGVIQSPRHLIKEKRETATLKCYPIPRHDTVYWYQQGPGQDPQFLISFYEKMQSDKGSIPDRFSAQQFSDYHSELNMSSLELGDSALYFCASSWRTGVTGELFFGEGSRLTVL.

The CDR3 nucleotides are TGTGCCAGTAGTATCGGGACTAGGGGCTACACCTTC. Translated, it gives CASSIGTRGYTF. The chain uses TRBV19 and TRBJ1-2, with a tentative D call TRBD1 (5 bases). CDR3 length equals 12 residues. Trimming shortened V by 3 bases and J by 8 bases, and 10 bases separated the two germline ends. The germline V gene encodes CDR1 LNHDA and CDR2 SQIVND (reference sequence).

The chain couples TRBV6-5 to TRBJ2-5; D not resolved. The CDR3 runs to 12 residues. Germline V gives CDR1 MNHEY, CDR2 SVGAGI. This chain's CDR3 is CVSSWDQETQYF. The CDR3 DNA follows: TGTGTCAGTTCGTGGGACCAAGAGACCCAGTACTTC.

The chain joins TRBV7-9 to TRBJ2-5; D is perhaps TRBD1 or TRBD2 (5 bases each). Germline CDR1 reads SEHNR; CDR2 reads FQNEAQ (reference sequence). The ends were cut back, 0 bases at V and 5 bases at J, with 19 bases in the middle. The CDR3 contains 17 residues. The CDR3 sequence: CASSLAPPGRQWETQYF. For the CDR3, the DNA is TGTGCCAGCAGCTTAGCACCTCCGGGACGCCAGTGGGAGACCCAGTACTTC.

In its sample, this clonotype was seen many times. The chain has TRBV11-2 and TRBJ2-1; D is ambiguous. CDR1 SGHAT and CDR2 FQNNGV come from the germline V gene. The CDR3 consists of 16 residues. V gave up 4 bases and J gave up 4 bases, with 17 bases separating them. The CDR3 protein is CASSSYTAWRYNEQFF. The CDR3 DNA reads as TGTGCCAGCAGCTCGTATACAGCGTGGCGATACAATGAGCAGTTCTTC.

This clonotype occurred a few times. The chain carries TRBV20-1 and TRBJ2-3, with D perhaps matching TRBD2 (5 bases). V was pared by 3 bases and J by 0 bases, with 10 bases between. CDR1 is DFQATT, CDR2 SNEGSKA, per germline (reference sequence). The CDR3 totals 14 residues. The CDR3 bases are TGCAGTGCTAGGGACTCCCCGAGCACAGATACGCAGTATTTT. Translated, it gives CSARDSPSTDTQYF.

This rearrangement joins TRBV5-4 to TRBJ1-1; the D is unclear. The V gene lost 7 bases and the J gene lost 1 base, with 11 bases spanning the gap. Germline V lookup: CDR1 SGHNT, CDR2 YYREEE (reference sequence). The CDR3 consists of 13 residues. CDR3 residues: CASLTEGNTEAFF. The DNA for the CDR3 is TGTGCCAGCTTAACAGAGGGGAACACTGAAGCTTTCTTT.

The CDR3 loop is CSASWGINEKLFF. The CDR3 DNA follows: TGCAGTGCTAGCTGGGGGATTAATGAAAAACTGTTTTTT. The chain couples TRBV20-1 to TRBJ1-4, with a possible D match to TRBD1 (5 bases). V dropped 3 bases and J dropped 4 bases, with 9 bases sitting between them. Per germline, CDR1 DFQATT and CDR2 SNEGSKA (reference sequence). The CDR3 runs 13 residues.

The J gene is TRBJ1-1, the V gene TRBV29-1; TRBD1 is a possible D gene (5 bases). CDR3 length: 12 amino acids. V was trimmed by 2 bases and J by 4 bases, leaving 8 bases between them. From germline, CDR1 is SQVTM and CDR2 ANQGSEA. DNA for the CDR3: TGCAGCGTTGAACAGGGTGGCACTGAAGCTTTCTTT. Translating gives CSVEQGGTEAFF.

The rearrangement links TRBV7-6 to TRBJ2-1; 12 bases line up with TRBD2. CDR1 is SGHVS, CDR2 FNYEAQ, per germline. CDR3 size: 16 residues. V lost 5 bases to trimming and J lost 7 bases; unmatched junction nucleotides: 9. The CDR3 region is CASSPSSGGASNEQFF. In nucleotides, the CDR3 is TGTGCCAGCAGCCCGTCTAGCGGGGGGGCCTCGAATGAGCAGTTCTTC.

V gene TRBV6-2 or TRBV6-3 combines with J gene TRBJ2-2, with a tentative D call TRBD1 (5 bases). Germline CDR1 and CDR2: MNHEY and SVGEGT. This CDR3 comprises 15 residues. V gave up 8 bases and J gave up 2 bases, with 15 bases separating them. The DNA for the CDR3 is TGTGCCAGCGCCGGCCAGGGCGGCAACACCGGGGAGCTGTTTTTT. Translating it yields CASAGQGGNTGELFF.

This clonotype was recorded many times. The V gene is TRBV7-2, the J gene TRBJ1-1, with D possibly being TRBD1 (6 bases). Trimming pared 5 bases from V and 7 bases from J, leaving 11 bases between. The CDR3 is 12 amino acids. Germline assignment: CDR1 SGHTA and CDR2 FQGNSA. The CDR3 protein is CASSQGQFEAFF. CDR3 nucleotide sequence: TGTGCCAGCAGCCAAGGACAGTTTGAAGCTTTCTTT.

This clonotype was seen a few times. The rearrangement uses TRBV7-9 and TRBJ2-3; no firm D call. The CDR3 runs to 13 residues. Germline V gene lookup returns CDR1 SEHNR and CDR2 FQNEAQ (reference sequence). V was cut by 6 bases and J by 1 base, with 8 bases left in between. The DNA of the CDR3 is TGTGCCAGCAGGTCCCGGGGCACAGATACGCAGTATTTT. Translation gives CASRSRGTDTQYF.

V gene TRBV12-3 or TRBV12-4 combines with J gene TRBJ1-6, with 11 bases identical to TRBD1. The CDR3 runs to 14 residues. With 6 bases clipped from V and 9 bases from J, the junction kept 4 bases outside the gene matches. CDR3: CASSGTGGLSPLHF. Here the CDR3 DNA reads TGTGCCAGCAGCGGGACAGGGGGACTTTCACCCCTCCACTTT.

This clonotype was seen many times. Here the CDR3 DNA reads TGTGCCAGCAGTTACTCCGAGACCCACACCGGGGAGCTGTTTTTT. It encodes CASSYSETHTGELFF. The chain couples TRBV6-6 to TRBJ2-2; D ambiguous. CDR1 is MNHNY, CDR2 SVGAGI, per germline (reference sequence). V shed 0 bases and J shed 3 bases, with 8 bases lying between them. The CDR3 spans 15 residues.

This chain uses TRBV12-3 or TRBV12-4 with TRBJ1-4, with a weak D call TRBD1 (5 bases). The V end lost 5 bases, the J end lost 3 bases, and 13 bases lay between the germline ends. The length of the CDR3 is 15 residues. CDR3 sequence: CASSQRQRSNEKLFF. CDR3 nucleotide sequence: TGTGCCAGCAGTCAGCGACAGCGATCTAATGAAAAACTGTTTTTT.